This entry lists 10 T cell receptor beta chains sequenced from one sample in a study of cytotoxic CD8 clonotypes in ibrutinib-treated CLL. TCRdb's table, derived via immunoSEQ multiplex PCR, lists solely in-frame clones and lacks some. The profile shows thousands of clones, under 85% of them singletons. The sequenced sample was PBMCs, obtained before ibrutinib treatment. Source of these receptors: a human donor with chronic lymphocytic leukemia.

This clone appeared a few times. The rearrangement joins TRBV7-9 to TRBJ2-1, with D possibly being TRBD2 (6 bases). CDR3 length equals 13 residues. CDR1 SEHNR and CDR2 FQNEAQ come from the germline V gene (reference sequence). V was trimmed by 3 bases and J by 5 bases, leaving 8 bases between them. The CDR3 DNA reads TGTGCCAGCAGCTTGGGACTCCACAATGAGCAGTTCTTC. The encoded protein is CASSLGLHNEQFF.

The chain employs TRBV7-3 and TRBJ2-2; possible D gene TRBD2, 6 bases. CDR3 length: 14 residues. V lost 2 bases to trimming and J lost 5 bases, with 9 bases between them. The V gene's germline CDR1 is SGHTA and CDR2 FQGTGA. CDR3 loop: CASSLGGSTGELFF. CDR3 coding DNA: TGTGCCAGCAGCTTAGGGGGGAGTACCGGGGAGCTGTTTTTT.

This sequence joins TRBV6-6 and TRBJ2-1; the match to TRBD1 covers 7 bases. Germline CDR1 MNHNY, CDR2 SVGAGI (reference sequence). The CDR3 has 15 residues. The trim removed 6 bases at V and 0 bases at J, leaving 5 bases unmatched. The CDR3 sequence is CASSRQGSSYNEQFF. CDR3 in DNA: TGTGCCAGCAGCAGACAGGGTTCCTCCTACAATGAGCAGTTCTTC.

The chain links TRBV28 to TRBJ2-3; 7 bases match TRBD1. The CDR3 consists of 13 residues. Germline values: CDR1 MDHEN, CDR2 SYDVKM. With V trimmed by 8 bases and J by 1 base, 3 bases remained unmatched. CDR3 loop: CASVQGGTDTQYF. In DNA form, the CDR3 reads TGTGCCAGCGTGCAGGGGGGCACAGATACGCAGTATTTT. Variable domain in full (rest from reference TRBV28 and TRBJ2-3): DVKVTQSSRYLVKRTGEKVFLECVQDMDHENMFWYRQDPGLGLRLIYFSYDVKMKEKGDIPEGYSVSREKKERFSLILESASTNQTSMYLCASVQGGTDTQYFGPGTRLTVL.

This chain links TRBV9 with TRBJ2-1, with D perhaps TRBD2 (5 bases). Trimming removed 0 bases from V and 4 bases from J, with 11 bases in between. There are 15 residues in the CDR3. CDR1 and CDR2 (germline): SGDLS, YYNGEE. The CDR3 DNA sequence: TGTGCCAGCAGCGTAGAGGGAGCAACATACAATGAGCAGTTCTTC. Translated, it gives CASSVEGATYNEQFF.

The chain joins TRBV5-1 to TRBJ2-1; D tentatively reads TRBD1 or TRBD2 (6 bases each). Trimming took 7 bases from V and 6 from J, leaving 14 bases between them. The CDR3 totals 13 residues. In germline, CDR1 is SGHRS, CDR2 YFSETQ. The CDR3 nucleotides read TGCGCCAGCGTTTCGGGGGCTGGCAATGAGCAGTTCTTC. It encodes CASVSGAGNEQFF.

The chain uses TRBV28 and TRBJ1-1; D uncertain. This CDR3 comprises 14 residues. The V gene lost 3 bases and the J gene lost 5 bases, with 13 bases spanning the gap. CDR1 is MDHEN and CDR2 is SYDVKM in the germline V gene. The CDR3 coding sequence is TGTGCCAGCAGTTTGGTAGGGATTGCAACTGAAGCTTTCTTT. Encoded protein: CASSLVGIATEAFF.

This chain joins TRBV9 and TRBJ1-2; D is unclear. Germline V gene lookup returns CDR1 SGDLS and CDR2 YYNGEE. Trimming removed 3 bases from V and 4 bases from J, with 13 bases in between. The CDR3 length is 14 residues. CDR3 sequence reads: CASSGSRKSYGYTF. CDR3 DNA: TGTGCCAGCAGCGGGTCGCGAAAGAGCTATGGCTACACCTTC.

As DNA, the CDR3 is TGTGCCAGCAGTTTTGTCCAACAAGAGACCCAGTACTTC. Residues: CASSFVQQETQYF. The chain combines TRBV28 with TRBJ2-5; D is unclear. The CDR3 has 13 residues. The V gene's germline CDR1 is MDHEN and CDR2 SYDVKM. The germline V and J ends were trimmed by 3 bases and 2 bases, with 7 bases remaining between them.

V gene TRBV30 combines with J gene TRBJ1-3; D not resolved. Trimming removed 0 bases at V and 8 bases at J, with 11 bases between. CDR1 and CDR2 from the germline V gene are GTSNPN and SVGIG (reference sequence). The CDR3 spans 13 residues. CDR3 DNA sequence: TGTGCCTGGAGTGTATCGGGTGGGGACACCATATATTTT. It is translated as CAWSVSGGDTIYF.